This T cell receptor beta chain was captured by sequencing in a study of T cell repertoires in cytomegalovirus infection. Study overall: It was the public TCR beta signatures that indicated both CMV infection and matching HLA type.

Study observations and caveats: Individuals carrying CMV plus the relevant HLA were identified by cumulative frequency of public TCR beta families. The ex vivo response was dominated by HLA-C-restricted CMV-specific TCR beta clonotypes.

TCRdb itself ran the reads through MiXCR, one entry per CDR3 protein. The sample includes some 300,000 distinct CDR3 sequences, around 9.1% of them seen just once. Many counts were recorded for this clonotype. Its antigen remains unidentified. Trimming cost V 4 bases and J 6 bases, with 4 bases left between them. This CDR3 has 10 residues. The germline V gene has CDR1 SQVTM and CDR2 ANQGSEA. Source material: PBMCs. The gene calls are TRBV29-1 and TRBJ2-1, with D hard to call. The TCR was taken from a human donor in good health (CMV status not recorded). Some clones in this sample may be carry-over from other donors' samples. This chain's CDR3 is CSVGSNEQFF. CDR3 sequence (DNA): TGCAGCGTTGGGAGCAATGAGCAGTTCTTC.